This TCR beta chain emerged from a study of CD4+ T cells in melanoma. The CDR3 length is 13 residues. Germline CDR1 SGHTA, CDR2 FQGNSA. V lost 5 bases to trimming and J lost 7 bases, with 12 bases between them. General study findings and limits: Diverse differentiation states were reported for melanoma neoantigen-specific CD4+ T cells. A reported correlation linked neoantigen-specific CD4+ T cells to CD8+, macrophage and B cell function.

Points on this clone: Its antigen is unknown.

Sequencing was performed with immunoSEQ multiplex PCR; in TCRdb, only in-frame clones are kept and a portion is missing. Here the sample spans some 16,000 clones, less than 85% being singletons. The sample taken for sequencing was cells from a culture (not recorded whether cultured in vitro). This chain uses TRBV7-2 with TRBJ1-5, with D possibly being TRBD1 (6 bases). The origin of this receptor is a human donor with melanoma. The DNA for the CDR3 is TGTGCCAGCAGCGTGCAGGGGAACCAGCCCCAGCATTTT. Translated: CASSVQGNQPQHF.